This T cell receptor beta chain was sequenced in a study of identical twins. TCRdb re-derived calls from the 5' RACE reads in MiXCR, one entry per CDR3 protein. Of more than 600,000 distinct CDR3 sequences in the sample, roughly 18% were seen once. This clonotype was picked up a small number of times. The germline CDR1 and CDR2 sequences are DFQATT and SNEGSKA (reference sequence). The CDR3 is 14 residues long. The trim removed 5 bases at V and 3 bases at J, leaving 7 bases unmatched. The data also belong to a second study, concerning T cells expressing NK-cell markers.

This TCR derives from a woman under 30 in good health. The sample comprised PBMCs. The J gene is TRBJ1-5, the V gene TRBV20-1, with 7 bases fitting TRBD1. CDR3 region: CSARPTGVNQPQHF. The CDR3 nucleotides read TGCAGTGCTCGTCCAACAGGGGTCAATCAGCCCCAGCATTTT.